Following are 28 T cell receptor beta chains from one sample sequenced in a study of human T cells and chemical hapten exposure. Regarding time point: patch test 1, 2 weeks after DPC sensitization. Treatment given: therapeutic diphenylcyclopropenone sensitization with weekly scalp DPC. Each CDR3 protein is one row after TCRdb ran MiXCR on the RACE reads. The table records fewer than 400,000 distinct CDR3 sequences, approximately 6.3% of them present only once. Specimen: whole blood, collected in connection with sensitization to the hapten diphenylcyclopropenone (DPC). These TCRs come from a woman aged 18-29 years with alopecia areata. Some clones in this sample may be carry-over from other donors' samples.

This clonotype has just a few counts. This chain joins TRBV3-1 and TRBJ2-1; 8 bases align to TRBD1. Germline CDR1 reads LGHDT; CDR2 reads YNNKEL (reference sequence). The CDR3 contains 14 residues. J gave up 8 bases and V 3 bases, and 6 bases lay outside the gene matches. The DNA of the CDR3 is TGTGCCAGCAGCCAGTTCACGACAGGGGATGAGCAGTTCTTC. Residues: CASSQFTTGDEQFF.

The J gene is TRBJ2-3, the V gene TRBV6-6, with a possible D match to TRBD2 (5 bases). The CDR3 loop spans 16 amino acids. Trimming shortened V by 8 bases and J by 2 bases, and 20 bases separated the two germline ends. Germline CDR1 is MNHNY and CDR2 is SVGAGI (reference sequence). The CDR3 DNA reads TGTGCCAGCGCGGGCAACACCGGTGGGTACACAGATACGCAGTATTTT. Protein: CASAGNTGGYTDTQYF.

This clonotype was recorded a few times. This chain connects TRBV6-2 or TRBV6-3 to TRBJ1-1; 7 nucleotides match TRBD1. The CDR3 has 15 amino acids. The germline V gene has CDR1 MNHEY and CDR2 SVGEGT. With V trimmed by 5 bases and J by 0 bases, 6 bases remained unmatched. CDR3 sequence reads: CASSLDRVVNTEAFF. CDR3 in DNA: TGTGCCAGCAGTCTAGACAGGGTCGTGAACACTGAAGCTTTCTTT.

This chain joins TRBV4-1 and TRBJ1-6; D remains ambiguous. CDR3 length: 12 residues. The V and J ends lost 6 bases and 8 bases respectively, with 8 bases between them. Germline CDR1 is MGHRA and CDR2 is YSYEKL. The CDR3 region is CASSFPYSPLHF. The CDR3 DNA is TGCGCCAGCAGTTTTCCGTATTCACCCCTCCACTTT.

This clonotype was recorded at least ten times. The chain links TRBV6-5 to TRBJ2-7; TRBD1 matches 9 bases. The J segment lost 1 base and the V segment lost 6 bases, leaving 7 bases of the junction unmatched. Germline-derived CDR1 and CDR2 are MNHEY and SVGAGI. The CDR3 consists of 15 residues. CDR3 coding DNA: TGTGCCAGCAGGACCGGGACAGGGAGGTCCTACGAGCAGTACTTC. Its protein is CASRTGTGRSYEQYF.

At least ten counts were recorded for this clonotype. The rearrangement links TRBV3-1 to TRBJ1-4; D is ambiguous. CDR1 LGHDT and CDR2 YNNKEL come from the germline V gene (reference sequence). This CDR3 is built from 14 residues. Trimming took 6 bases from V and 6 from J, leaving 14 bases between them. As DNA, the CDR3 is TGTGCCAGCAGTCAGACTCTCGGAGATGAAAAACTGTTTTTT. Translation: CASSQTLGDEKLFF. Full variable domain (rest looked up from reference TRBV3-1 and TRBJ1-4): DTAVSQTPKYLVTQMGNDKSIKCEQNLGHDTMYWYKQDSKKFLKIMFSYNNKELIINETVPNRFSPKSPDKAHLNLHINSLELGDSAVYFCASSQTLGDEKLFFGSGTQLSVL.

This clonotype was recorded many times. This chain connects TRBV12-3 or TRBV12-4 to TRBJ1-1; unclear D gene. V lost 2 bases and J 2 bases, leaving 12 bases between the germline ends. The length of the CDR3 is 15 residues. The CDR3: CASSLPKGSNTEAFF. The DNA of the CDR3 is TGTGCCAGCAGTTTACCGAAGGGTTCAAACACTGAAGCTTTCTTT.

This clonotype was picked up a small number of times. V is TRBV10-3 and J is TRBJ2-1; 9 bases are shared with TRBD1. V was clipped by 10 bases and J by 7 bases; unmatched bases: 17. CDR3 length: 16 amino acids. Per the germline V gene, CDR1 is ENHRY and CDR2 is SYGVKD. CDR3 sequence reads: CATGDREPLISNEQFF. CDR3 sequence (DNA): TGTGCCACCGGGGACAGGGAGCCCCTAATCTCTAATGAGCAGTTCTTC.

This clonotype turned up a few times. The J gene is TRBJ1-1, the V gene TRBV14; D perhaps matches TRBD1 (6 bases). The CDR3 runs to 13 residues. Trimming took 7 bases from V and 8 from J, leaving 17 bases between them. The V gene's germline CDR1 is SGHDN and CDR2 FVKESK. For the CDR3, the DNA is TGTGCCAGCACCAATTCGGGGGGCCGGGAAGCTTTCTTT. Translation: CASTNSGGREAFF.

There are a few counts of this clonotype. The gene calls are TRBV4-3 and TRBJ2-3; D is perhaps TRBD2 (5 bases). V was pared by 0 bases and J by 6 bases, with 13 bases between. Per the germline V gene, CDR1 is LGHNA and CDR2 is YSLEER. The CDR3 is 15 amino acids. The CDR3 region is CASSQDTRGYDTQYF. Written as DNA, the CDR3 is TGCGCCAGCAGCCAAGATACCCGGGGTTACGATACGCAGTATTTT.

This clonotype was counted ten times or more. V and J are TRBV7-2 and TRBJ2-3; 10 bases align to TRBD2. V shed 5 bases, J shed 1 base, and the junction held 9 bases outside the gene matches. From germline, CDR1 is SGHTA and CDR2 FQGNSA. The CDR3 is made up of 17 amino acids. CDR3 sequence reads: CASSLQGGLAGTDTQYF. The CDR3 DNA sequence: TGTGCCAGCAGCCTCCAGGGCGGACTAGCGGGCACAGATACGCAGTATTTT.

This clonotype has more than one count but fewer than ten. The V gene is TRBV27, the J gene TRBJ2-2; a possible D gene is TRBD1 (5 bases). Germline assignment: CDR1 MNHEY and CDR2 SMNVEV (reference sequence). The germline V and J ends were trimmed by 2 bases and 8 bases, with 12 bases remaining between them. This CDR3 region has 14 residues. The CDR3 DNA reads TGTGCCAGCAGTTTAACAGGAGCCCCGGGGGAGCTGTTTTTT. Translation: CASSLTGAPGELFF.

The chain combines TRBV20-1 with TRBJ2-3; 8 nucleotides line up with TRBD2. Per germline, CDR1 DFQATT and CDR2 SNEGSKA (reference sequence). CDR3 length: 15 amino acids. J was trimmed by 4 bases and V by 0 bases; bases with no gene match: 6. The CDR3: CSAREGSGAADTQYF. The CDR3 nucleotides read TGCAGTGCTAGAGAGGGTAGCGGGGCGGCAGATACGCAGTATTTT.

The J gene is TRBJ1-3, the V gene TRBV20-1; D is unresolved. The length of the CDR3 is 14 residues. The V gene's germline CDR1 is DFQATT and CDR2 SNEGSKA (reference sequence). Trimming removed 0 bases from V and 0 bases from J, with 6 bases in between. The CDR3 coding sequence is TGCAGTGCTAGAGATCCAGGCTCTGGAAACACCATATATTTT. Its protein product is CSARDPGSGNTIYF.

This clonotype was detected many times. V is TRBV7-2 and J is TRBJ1-2, with D possibly being TRBD1 (6 bases). V lost 2 bases, J lost 2 bases, and 12 bases lay in between. The CDR3 spans 15 residues. Per the germline V gene, CDR1 is SGHTA and CDR2 is FQGNSA. CDR3 sequence reads: CASSLFQGLNYGYTF. The CDR3 coding sequence is TGTGCCAGCAGCTTATTTCAGGGGCTAAACTATGGCTACACCTTC.

This chain uses TRBV29-1 with TRBJ1-2; D may be TRBD1 (5 bases). V lost 1 base and J lost 2, with 20 bases in between. CDR1 SQVTM and CDR2 ANQGSEA come from the germline V gene. The CDR3 covers 17 residues. The CDR3 DNA sequence: TGCAGCGTTGAAGTAGGGACGGGACCGCACAAAAACTATGGCTACACCTTC. Its protein product is CSVEVGTGPHKNYGYTF. Full variable domain (outside the CDR3, taken from reference TRBV29-1 and TRBJ1-2): SAVISQKPSRDICQRGTSLTIQCQVDSQVTMMFWYRQQPGQSLTLIATANQGSEATYESGFVIDKFPISRPNLTFSTLTVSNMSPEDSSIYLCSVEVGTGPHKNYGYTFGSGTRLTVV.

This clonotype was seen more than once but under ten times. The chain is built from TRBV7-9 and TRBJ1-4; TRBD1 matches at 7 bases. After removal of 5 bases from V and 4 bases from J, the junction contained 4 bases not matched to a gene. This CDR3 spans 14 amino acids. Per germline, CDR1 SEHNR and CDR2 FQNEAQ (reference sequence). The DNA for the CDR3 is TGTGCCAGCAGCCCGGACAGGTATAATGAAAAACTGTTTTTT. Its protein is CASSPDRYNEKLFF. The entire variable domain, with the rest obtained from reference TRBV7-9 and TRBJ1-4, is as follows: DTGVSQNPRHKITKRGQNVTFRCDPISEHNRLYWYRQTLGQGPEFLTYFQNEAQLEKSRLLSDRFSAERPKGSFSTLEIQRTEQGDSAMYLCASSPDRYNEKLFFGSGTQLSVL.

The rearrangement joins TRBV6-5 to TRBJ1-5; D gene unclear. CDR1 is MNHEY and CDR2 is SVGAGI in the germline V gene. This CDR3 has 12 amino acids. With 5 bases removed from V and 5 bases from J, the gap between germline ends came to 7 bases. CDR3 loop: CASSNTHQPQHF. DNA of the CDR3: TGTGCCAGCAGTAATACCCATCAGCCCCAGCATTTT.

V and J are TRBV24-1 and TRBJ2-2; 10 bases are a match to TRBD2. CDR1 KGHDR and CDR2 SFDVKD come from the germline V gene. This CDR3 comprises 14 residues. The trim removed 5 bases at V and 6 bases at J, leaving 2 bases unmatched. The CDR3 loop is CATSASGGAGELFF. As DNA, the CDR3 is TGTGCCACCAGTGCCAGCGGGGGGGCCGGGGAGCTGTTTTTT.

V is TRBV5-1 and J is TRBJ2-3; 8 nucleotides match TRBD1. The CDR3 runs 14 residues. Trimming at V came to 4 bases and at J to 5 bases, leaving 6 bases not matched to a gene. From germline, CDR1 is SGHRS and CDR2 YFSETQ. The CDR3 is CASSSGQGVDTQYF. Here the CDR3 DNA reads TGCGCCAGCAGCAGCGGACAGGGAGTAGATACGCAGTATTTT. The full variable domain, its missing parts supplied by reference TRBV5-1 and TRBJ2-3, is KAGVTQTPRYLIKTRGQQVTLSCSPISGHRSVSWYQQTPGQGLQFLFEYFSETQRNKGNFPGRFSGRQFSNSRSEMNVSTLELGDSALYLCASSSGQGVDTQYFGPGTRLTVL.

This clonotype was recorded at least ten times. The gene calls are TRBV10-3 and TRBJ2-3; TRBD1 or TRBD2 may be the D gene (6 bases each). V was pared by 4 bases and J by 8 bases, with 10 bases between. The CDR3 covers 12 residues. Germline V gene data show CDR1 as ENHRY and CDR2 as SYGVKD. As DNA, the CDR3 is TGTGCCATCAGTGCGGGGGCCCGTACGCAGTATTTT. Translating gives CAISAGARTQYF.

This clonotype was observed at least ten times. The genes are TRBV24-1 and TRBJ2-1; TRBD1 aligns across 10 bases. CDR1 and CDR2 from the germline V gene are KGHDR and SFDVKD. The CDR3 totals 15 residues. The V gene end was trimmed by 5 bases and the J gene end by 7 bases; junction bases not matched to a gene: 7. The CDR3 loop is CATSGTGTGANEQFF. The DNA for the CDR3 is TGTGCCACCAGTGGTACCGGGACAGGGGCTAATGAGCAGTTCTTC.

This clonotype was counted a few times. V gene TRBV25-1 combines with J gene TRBJ1-1, with 7 nucleotides matching TRBD1. This CDR3 comprises 15 residues. The germline gives CDR1 MGHDK, CDR2 SYGVNS. V gave up 4 bases and J gave up 0 bases; unmatched junction bases: 5. CDR3 in amino acids: CASSGQTGMNTEAFF. CDR3 DNA: TGTGCCAGCAGTGGCCAGACAGGGATGAACACTGAAGCTTTCTTT. Supplemented by reference TRBV25-1 and TRBJ1-1, the full variable domain reads EADIYQTPRYLVIGTGKKITLECSQTMGHDKMYWYQQDPGMELHLIHYSYGVNSTEKGDLSSESTVSRIRTEHFPLTLESARPSHTSQYLCASSGQTGMNTEAFFGQGTRLTVV.

This clonotype appeared a few times. V gene TRBV29-1 combines with J gene TRBJ2-1; TRBD1 aligns across 9 bases. In germline, CDR1 is SQVTM, CDR2 ANQGSEA. This CDR3 comprises 14 residues. The V and J ends lost 7 bases and 2 bases, in that order; junction bases with no gene match: 6. The CDR3 DNA sequence: TGCAGCGGTGGACAGGGGCCCCCCTACAATGAGCAGTTCTTC. Its translation: CSGGQGPPYNEQFF.

This clonotype was observed many times. The rearrangement joins TRBV29-1 to TRBJ2-4; 10 bases fit TRBD2. With 6 bases clipped from V and 6 bases from J, the junction kept 20 bases outside the gene matches. CDR1 and CDR2 (germline): SQVTM, ANQGSEA. This CDR3 spans 18 amino acids. CDR3 bases: TGCAGCGTCGCCAGGCTAGCGGGGGAACGACCAACGAGAAACATTCAGTACTTC. Translated, it gives CSVARLAGERPTRNIQYF. The full variable domain, with the rest looked up from reference TRBV29-1 and TRBJ2-4, is SAVISQKPSRDICQRGTSLTIQCQVDSQVTMMFWYRQQPGQSLTLIATANQGSEATYESGFVIDKFPISRPNLTFSTLTVSNMSPEDSSIYLCSVARLAGERPTRNIQYFGAGTRLSVL.

This clonotype was detected ten times or more. The chain is built from TRBV6-5 and TRBJ1-1, with 7 bases identical to TRBD1. V shed 2 bases, J shed 1 base, and the junction held 4 bases outside the gene matches. From germline, CDR1 is MNHEY and CDR2 SVGAGI. This CDR3 comprises 15 residues. The CDR3 DNA reads TGTGCCAGCAGTTACGGTTGGACAGGGAACACTGAAGCTTTCTTT. Its translation is CASSYGWTGNTEAFF.

This chain connects TRBV20-1 to TRBJ2-7; 7 bases fit TRBD1. The CDR3 is 13 amino acids. With 6 bases clipped from V and 5 bases from J, the junction kept 10 bases outside the gene matches. Germline CDR1 reads DFQATT; CDR2 reads SNEGSKA (reference sequence). The CDR3 region is CSAYRQGPNEQYF. For the CDR3, the DNA is TGCAGTGCCTACAGACAGGGACCTAACGAGCAGTACTTC.

This clonotype was counted at least ten times. V gene TRBV20-1 combines with J gene TRBJ1-3, with D uncertain. The germline CDR1 and CDR2 sequences are DFQATT and SNEGSKA (reference sequence). The CDR3 has 12 residues. Trimming left V 3 bases short and J 4 bases short, with 7 bases between. The CDR3 protein is CSARAGGNTIYF. In DNA form, the CDR3 reads TGCAGTGCTAGGGCTGGAGGAAACACCATATATTTT.